This T cell receptor beta chain was recorded in a study of T cells in Graves' hyperthyroidism and ophthalmopathy. Notes on the study in general: Blood also showed most of the thyroid clonotypes that were expanded above 0.001.

The CDR3 covers 14 residues. Trimming shortened V by 4 bases and J by 5 bases, and 15 bases separated the two germline ends. CDR1 is SGHNT, CDR2 YYREEE, per germline (reference sequence). With regard to this clonotype: Its target is unknown.

The source material, RNA transcripts, was used to amplify TCR beta CDR3 regions. HTBI primers were used for first-round RT-PCR of the TCR CDR3. Using its own MiXCR run on the multiplex PCR reads, TCRdb lists one record per CDR3 protein. Of a few hundred thousand distinct CDR3 sequences in the sample, approximately 49% were seen once. Lactation, pregnancy, other autoimmune disease or uncontrolled infection excluded patients. Clinical symptoms, serum thyroxine and TRAb, thyroid ultrasound and orbital computed tomography were used for the diagnoses. The sequenced material came from peripheral blood or thyroid tissue (not recorded which). The sequence came from an adult woman with Graves' disease, either hyperthyroidism or ophthalmopathy (not recorded which). The chain joins TRBV5-4 to TRBJ1-2; D perhaps matches TRBD1 (6 bases). The CDR3 DNA follows: TGTGCCAGCAGCCATTTGGGGGCGGGGTATGGCTACACCTTC. Translating it yields CASSHLGAGYGYTF.